The next 11 T cell receptor beta chains were all read from a single sample in a study of regulatory T cells in long-lasting Graves disease. Combining iRepertoire HTBI primers with Arm-PCR of CDR3 regions, the authors built TCR beta libraries. Each CDR3 protein gets one entry after TCRdb re-called the multiplex PCR reads with MiXCR. The table has approximately 470,000 distinct CDR3 sequences, about a sixth seen once. Specified time point: newly diagnosed GD, antithyroid drugs for less than 3 months. PBMCs provided the RNA from which the TCR library was made. A further study also used this sample, focusing on T cells in Graves' hyperthyroidism and ophthalmopathy.

This sample comprised peripheral blood mononuclear cells (PBMCs), obtained at new diagnosis, from a patient treated with antithyroid drugs. The receptors come from a man aged 35 to 55 with Graves disease.

This clonotype was recorded at least ten times. The rearrangement joins TRBV30 to TRBJ1-1; TRBD1 might be the D (6 bases). Germline assignment: CDR1 GTSNPN and CDR2 SVGIG (reference sequence). This CDR3 has 16 amino acids. V gave up 0 bases and J gave up 4 bases, with 18 bases separating them. As DNA, the CDR3 is TGTGCCTGGAGTGTACTCGCAGGGGAGTTGTCCACTGAAGCTTTCTTT. Amino acid sequence: CAWSVLAGELSTEAFF.

The rearrangement links TRBV19 to TRBJ1-5; 7 nucleotides align to TRBD1. The CDR3 is made up of 18 amino acids. Trimming removed 6 bases from V and 6 bases from J; junction bases left unmatched: 20. CDR1 and CDR2 from the germline V gene are LNHDA and SQIVND (reference sequence). CDR3 sequence (DNA): TGTGCCAGTAGCTCCTATCCCGGTGGGACAGTAGGTTTTCAGCCCCAGCATTTT. Its protein is CASSSYPGGTVGFQPQHF.

In its sample, this clonotype was seen a few times. This chain links TRBV12-3 or TRBV12-4 with TRBJ1-2, with 7 bases that match TRBD1. CDR3 length: 14 amino acids. V shed 7 bases and J 8 bases; nucleotides not matched to a gene: 13. CDR3 DNA sequence: TGTGCCAGCATCACGATGACAGGGCCGAAAGGCTACACCTTC. Amino acids: CASITMTGPKGYTF.

This clonotype was seen many times. The chain combines TRBV20-1 with TRBJ2-1; D is perhaps TRBD2 (5 bases). In germline, CDR1 is DFQATT, CDR2 SNEGSKA (reference sequence). The CDR3 is 15 amino acids. The germline V and J ends were trimmed by 5 bases and 7 bases, with 21 bases remaining between them. The CDR3 here is CSAPPGGSWDNEQFF. CDR3 in DNA: TGCAGTGCTCCCCCCGGAGGCTCCTGGGATAATGAGCAGTTCTTC.

The chain has TRBV6-2 or TRBV6-3 and TRBJ2-3; D is uncertain. Trimming took 5 bases from V and 2 from J, leaving 8 bases between them. There are 13 residues in the CDR3. In germline, CDR1 is MNHEY, CDR2 SVGEGT. The chain's CDR3 is CASSGDNTDTQYF. The DNA of the CDR3 is TGTGCCAGCAGTGGAGATAACACAGATACGCAGTATTTT.

This clonotype was picked up many times. The rearrangement links TRBV20-1 to TRBJ2-7, with 7 bases fitting TRBD1. Germline loops: CDR1 DFQATT, CDR2 SNEGSKA (reference sequence). V lost 2 bases, J lost 0 bases, and 4 bases stayed unmatched. CDR3 length: 14 residues. The CDR3 spells CSARRGQASYEQYF. The CDR3 DNA is TGCAGTGCTAGACGCGGACAGGCCTCCTACGAGCAGTACTTC.

Notes on this clonotype: It may be a read error: a sequence one base away is much more abundant. The chain couples TRBV11-3 to TRBJ2-4; a possible D gene is TRBD2 (6 bases). The last part of the DNA fits TRBJ2-7 better; the J call may be wrong. This CDR3 is built from 15 residues. In germline, CDR1 is SGHNT, CDR2 YENEEA. CDR3 in DNA: TGTGCCGGCAGCTTAGCCGCGGGGTCAATCTACGAGCAGTACTTC. As protein: CAGSLAAGSIYEQYF.

The chain joins TRBV12-3 or TRBV12-4 to TRBJ2-3, with TRBD1 identical over 7 bases. The CDR3 runs 14 residues. V was pared by 6 bases and J by 5 bases, with 8 bases of the junction left unmatched. CDR3 bases: TGTGCCAGCAGACCGACAGGGCGAGGAGATACGCAGTATTTT. It is translated as CASRPTGRGDTQYF.

V gene TRBV7-9 combines with J gene TRBJ2-3, with 7 nucleotides matching TRBD2. The germline gives CDR1 SEHNR, CDR2 FQNEAQ (reference sequence). This CDR3 spans 15 amino acids. After removal of 1 base from V and 4 bases from J, the junction contained 5 bases not matched to a gene. The CDR3 sequence is CASSLVIAGSDTQYF. CDR3 nucleotides: TGTGCCAGCAGCTTAGTAATAGCGGGTTCAGATACGCAGTATTTT.

The V call is TRBV12-5, the J call TRBJ2-1; D gene unclear. The germline V gene has CDR1 LGHNT and CDR2 FRNRAP. Between the trimmed V and J ends, which lost 5 bases and 4 bases, there was a span of 9 bases. There are 13 residues in the CDR3. CDR3 amino acids: CASGPPEYNEQFF. The CDR3 DNA reads TGTGCTAGTGGTCCCCCTGAGTACAATGAGCAGTTCTTC. Together with reference TRBV12-5 and TRBJ2-1, the CDR3 gives the full variable domain: DARVTQTPRHKVTEMGQEVTMRCQPILGHNTVFWYRQTMMQGLELLAYFRNRAPLDDSGMPKDRFSAEMPDATLATLKIQPSEPRDSAVYFCASGPPEYNEQFFGPGTRLTVL.

The chain is built from TRBV29-1 and TRBJ2-3; 7 bases agree with TRBD2. The CDR3 covers 14 residues. The germline V gene encodes CDR1 SQVTM and CDR2 ANQGSEA. V was pared by 6 bases and J by 6 bases, with 12 bases of the junction left unmatched. The CDR3 sequence is CSVRGLDPLDTQYF. The CDR3 DNA sequence: TGCAGCGTCCGAGGACTAGACCCGCTTGATACGCAGTATTTT.